Each of the 6 T cell receptor beta chains below was sequenced from the same sample in a study of shared clonotypes between healthy human individuals. TCRdb's copy holds only in-frame clones and misses some; the assay was immunoSEQ multiplex PCR. The data hold nearly 2 million clones, with approximately 94% observed a single time. CD45RO-negative, CCR7-positively selected cells formed the naive CD8 fraction, excluding terminally differentiated effector memory CD45RA+ cells. The specimen was naive CD8+ T cells sorted from blood. The source is a man between 18 and 29 years old in good health.

The chain recombines TRBV6-5 with TRBJ2-2, with a weak D call TRBD2 (6 bases). The V and J ends lost 11 bases and 4 bases respectively, with 8 bases between them. The CDR3 runs to 11 residues. Germline V gene lookup returns CDR1 MNHEY and CDR2 SVGAGI. The CDR3 here is CAAGSTGELFF. CDR3 in DNA: TGTGCCGCGGGATCCACCGGGGAGCTGTTTTTT.

This chain links TRBV27 with TRBJ1-1; 11 positions match TRBD1. In germline, CDR1 is MNHEY, CDR2 SMNVEV (reference sequence). V was pared by 5 bases and J by 5 bases, with 16 bases of the junction left unmatched. This CDR3 spans 18 amino acids. The chain's CDR3 is CASSQHGQGASVGTEAFF. The CDR3 nucleotides read TGTGCCAGCAGTCAGCACGGACAGGGGGCATCTGTTGGGACTGAAGCTTTCTTT.

The rearrangement links TRBV5-6 to TRBJ2-1; the D gene is possibly TRBD2 (6 bases). Germline lookup yields CDR1 SGHDT and CDR2 YYEEEE. Trimming cost V 0 bases and J 8 bases, with 18 bases left between them. The CDR3 totals 16 residues. In DNA form, the CDR3 reads TGTGCCAGCAGCTTGGGTTACGCGGGACTCCTCTATGAGCAGTTCTTC. It codes for CASSLGYAGLLYEQFF.

The chain uses TRBV30 and TRBJ1-2; D may be TRBD1 (6 bases). The V end was cut by 7 bases, the J end by 6 bases, with 12 bases between. Germline CDR1 and CDR2: GTSNPN and SVGIG (reference sequence). The CDR3 length is 11 residues. In DNA, the CDR3 is TGTGCCTCAAGATACAGGGATGGCTACACCTTC. It encodes CASRYRDGYTF.

This clone was seen a single time. This sequence joins TRBV5-4 and TRBJ1-2; 12 bases map to TRBD1. CDR3 length: 18 amino acids. Germline V gives CDR1 SGHNT, CDR2 YYREEE (reference sequence). The J segment lost 4 bases and the V segment lost 3 bases, leaving 13 bases of the junction unmatched. The DNA for the CDR3 is TGTGCCAGCAGCTCGCCGGGACAGGGGGCACAAGCCCTCTATGGCTACACCTTC. This translates into CASSSPGQGAQALYGYTF.

A few counts support this clone. The chain joins TRBV19 to TRBJ2-7; D possibly corresponds to TRBD2 (5 bases). Trimming removed 6 bases from V and 2 bases from J, with 11 bases in between. Germline V CDR1 and CDR2: LNHDA, SQIVND (reference sequence). The length of the CDR3 is 13 residues. CDR3 loop: CASSPSNTYEQYF. In nucleotides, the CDR3 is TGTGCCAGTAGCCCTAGCAATACCTACGAGCAGTACTTC.